The 13 T cell receptor beta chains listed next were all sequenced from one sample in a study of T cells in Graves' hyperthyroidism and ophthalmopathy (dated by TCRdb to between 2019 and 2020). The library was generated by multiplex PCR. The data were produced on an Illumina HiSeq 2000. TCR beta CDR3 regions were amplified from RNA transcripts. For the first round of RT-PCR on the TCR CDR3, the HTBI primer set was used together with the Qiagen OneStep RT-PCR kit. The public reads were reanalyzed by TCRdb: fastp trimming at Q25, MiXCR alignment, in-frame beta chains only. Each CDR3 protein appears once, grouped with its most common genes and DNA. Across this sample there are a few hundred thousand distinct CDR3 sequences, with approximately 13% seen only once. Of the sample, roughly 20% is held by the ten largest clones. The sample was blood. The receptor source for this set is a man aged 30 to 39 with Graves' hyperthyroidism that later progressed to Graves' ophthalmopathy.

This sequence joins TRBV27 and TRBJ2-7; TRBD1 matches at 8 bases. V was pared by 4 bases and J by 0 bases, with 2 bases of the junction left unmatched. From germline, CDR1 is MNHEY and CDR2 SMNVEV (reference sequence). The CDR3 spans 14 residues. CDR3 nucleotides: TGTGCCAGCAGTTCGACAGGGGCCTCCTACGAGCAGTACTTC. It codes for CASSSTGASYEQYF.

This clonotype appeared a few times. The chain uses TRBV20-1 and TRBJ1-1; D unclear. Trimming left V 1 base short and J 4 bases short, with 10 bases between. CDR1 is DFQATT and CDR2 is SNEGSKA in the germline V gene (reference sequence). The CDR3 has 13 amino acids. DNA of the CDR3: TGCAGTGCTAGAGCCTTCTTCTCCACTGAAGCTTTCTTT. Its translation is CSARAFFSTEAFF.

The chain employs TRBV14 and TRBJ2-5; TRBD2 might be the D (6 bases). Germline lookup yields CDR1 SGHDN and CDR2 FVKESK. Between the trimmed V and J ends, which lost 8 bases and 4 bases, there was a span of 11 bases. The CDR3 is 12 residues long. CDR3 residues: CASATSPETQYF. DNA for the CDR3: TGTGCCAGCGCAACTAGCCCAGAGACCCAGTACTTC.

Remarks on this clonotype: A much larger clone sits a single nucleotide away, making a read error possible. This chain links TRBV28 with TRBJ1-2; D gene uncertain. The CDR3 loop spans 12 amino acids. V dropped 3 bases and J dropped 8 bases, with 10 bases sitting between them. CDR1 MDHEN and CDR2 SYDVKM come from the germline V gene. The CDR3 DNA reads TGTGCCAGCAGTTTCTTGCCAGAGGGCTACACCTTC. It specifies CASSFLPEGYTF.

This clonotype has ten or more counts. The rearrangement links TRBV9 to TRBJ2-5; 8 nucleotides agree with TRBD1. The CDR3 totals 15 residues. CDR1 is SGDLS and CDR2 is YYNGEE in the germline V gene. After removal of 2 bases from V and 1 base from J, the junction contained 4 bases not matched to a gene. CDR3 sequence: CASSVKGQVQETQYF. The DNA for the CDR3 is TGTGCCAGCAGCGTGAAGGGACAGGTCCAAGAGACCCAGTACTTC.

This clonotype was counted at least ten times. The chain links TRBV7-9 to TRBJ2-3; TRBD2 agrees at 11 bases. The trim removed 5 bases at V and 0 bases at J, leaving 7 bases unmatched. Germline lookup yields CDR1 SEHNR and CDR2 FQNEAQ (reference sequence). The CDR3 contains 17 residues. The CDR3 coding sequence is TGTGCCAGCAGCCTAAATCTAGCGGGGGGAAGCACAGATACGCAGTATTTT. Protein product: CASSLNLAGGSTDTQYF.

The chain recombines TRBV4-1 with TRBJ1-1; no reliable D call. CDR3 size: 17 residues. Looked up from germline, CDR1 is MGHRA and CDR2 is YSYEKL. V was pared by 0 bases and J by 1 base, with 15 bases between. The CDR3 loop is CASSQEGGLAGNTEAFF. The DNA of the CDR3 is TGCGCCAGCAGCCAAGAAGGTGGGCTGGCCGGGAACACTGAAGCTTTCTTT.

This clonotype was counted ten times or more. The chain employs TRBV27 and TRBJ1-5; 7 nucleotides agree with TRBD1. CDR3 length: 14 residues. The ends lost 6 bases at V and 6 bases at J; junction bases unmatched: 8. Per germline, CDR1 MNHEY and CDR2 SMNVEV (reference sequence). The CDR3 spells CASRPTGLGQPQHF. The CDR3 DNA sequence: TGTGCCAGCAGGCCGACAGGGTTGGGTCAGCCCCAGCATTTT.

J is TRBJ1-3 and V is TRBV6-5, with D hard to call. Germline V gene sequence: CDR1 MNHEY, CDR2 SVGAGI. Trimming pared 2 bases from V and 0 bases from J, leaving 8 bases between. The CDR3 has 15 residues. CDR3 nucleotides: TGTGCCAGCAGTTACGACCTTAGCTCTGGAAACACCATATATTTT. Protein product: CASSYDLSSGNTIYF.

This clonotype was observed a handful of times. This rearrangement joins TRBV15 to TRBJ1-4; D perhaps matches TRBD1 (5 bases). Trimming removed 4 bases at V and 8 bases at J, with 14 bases between. The germline V gene has CDR1 LNHNV and CDR2 YYDKDF (reference sequence). The CDR3 extends over 14 amino acids. The CDR3 DNA reads TGTGCCACCAGCACAACAGGACTTAAGGAAAAACTGTTTTTT. Its protein product is CATSTTGLKEKLFF. The complete variable domain, with remaining parts taken from reference TRBV15 and TRBJ1-4, reads DAMVIQNPRYQVTQFGKPVTLSCSQTLNHNVMYWYQQKSSQAPKLLFHYYDKDFNNEADTPDNFQSRRPNTSFCFLDIRSPGLGDTAMYLCATSTTGLKEKLFFGSGTQLSVL.

A word on this clonotype: This may come from a read error, since a much larger clone is one base off. This chain connects TRBV11-3 to TRBJ1-4, with D possibly being TRBD1 (5 bases). This CDR3 comprises 16 residues. CDR1 SGHNT and CDR2 YENEEA come from the germline V gene. CDR3 sequence (DNA): TGTGCCAGCAGCCAGGGTGTGGGATTCACTAGTGAAAAACTGTTTTTT. This codes for CASSQGVGFTSEKLFF.

This chain links TRBV9 with TRBJ1-2; tentatively, D is TRBD1 (6 bases). There are 14 residues in the CDR3. Trimming stripped 4 bases from V and 11 bases from J, with 21 bases between. In germline, CDR1 is SGDLS, CDR2 YYNGEE. The chain's CDR3 is CASSLRTASCFYTF. In DNA form, the CDR3 reads TGTGCCAGCAGCCTCCGGACAGCCTCTTGCTTTTACACCTTC.

This clonotype occurred many times. This chain joins TRBV12-3 or TRBV12-4 and TRBJ2-2; TRBD1 matches at 7 bases. CDR3 length: 14 residues. V trimming: 2 bases; J trimming: 6 bases; junction bases outside the gene matches: 3. CDR3 DNA: TGTGCCAGCAGTTTAAGACAGGGACCCGGGGAGCTGTTTTTT. This encodes CASSLRQGPGELFF.